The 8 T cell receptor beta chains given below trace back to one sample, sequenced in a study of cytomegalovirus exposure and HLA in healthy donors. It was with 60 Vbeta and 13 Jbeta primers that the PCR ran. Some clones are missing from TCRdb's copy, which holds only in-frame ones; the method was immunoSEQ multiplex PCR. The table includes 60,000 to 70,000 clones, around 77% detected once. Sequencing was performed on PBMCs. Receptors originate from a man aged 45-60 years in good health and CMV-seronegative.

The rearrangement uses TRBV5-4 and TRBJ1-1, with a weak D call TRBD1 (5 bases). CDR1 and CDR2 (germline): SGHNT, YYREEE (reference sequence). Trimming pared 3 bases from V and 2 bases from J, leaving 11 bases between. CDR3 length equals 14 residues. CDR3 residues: CASSSGLLNTEAFF. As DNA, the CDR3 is TGTGCCAGCAGCTCGGGACTGCTAAACACTGAAGCTTTCTTT.

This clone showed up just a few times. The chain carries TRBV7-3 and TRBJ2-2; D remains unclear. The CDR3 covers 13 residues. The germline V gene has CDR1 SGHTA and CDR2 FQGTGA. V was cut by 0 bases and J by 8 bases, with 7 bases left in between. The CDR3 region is CASSLTSVGELFF. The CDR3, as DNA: TGTGCCAGCAGCTTAACGTCGGTTGGGGAGCTGTTTTTT. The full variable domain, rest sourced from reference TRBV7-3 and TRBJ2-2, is GAGVSQTPSNKVTEKGKYVELRCDPISGHTALYWYRQSLGQGPEFLIYFQGTGAADDSGLPNDRFFAVRPEGSVSTLKIQRTERGDSAVYLCASSLTSVGELFFGEGSRLTVL.

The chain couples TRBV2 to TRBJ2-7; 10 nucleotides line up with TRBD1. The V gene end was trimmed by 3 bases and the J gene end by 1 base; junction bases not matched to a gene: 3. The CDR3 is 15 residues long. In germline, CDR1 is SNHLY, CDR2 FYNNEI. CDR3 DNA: TGTGCCAGCAGTGATTGGACAGGGGGTTCCTACGAGCAGTACTTC. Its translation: CASSDWTGGSYEQYF.

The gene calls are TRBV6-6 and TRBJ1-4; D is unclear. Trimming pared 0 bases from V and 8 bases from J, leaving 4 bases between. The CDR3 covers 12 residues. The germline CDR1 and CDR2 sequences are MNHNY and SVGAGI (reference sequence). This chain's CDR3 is CASSYSSEKLFF. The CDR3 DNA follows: TGTGCCAGCAGTTACTCTAGCGAAAAACTGTTTTTT.

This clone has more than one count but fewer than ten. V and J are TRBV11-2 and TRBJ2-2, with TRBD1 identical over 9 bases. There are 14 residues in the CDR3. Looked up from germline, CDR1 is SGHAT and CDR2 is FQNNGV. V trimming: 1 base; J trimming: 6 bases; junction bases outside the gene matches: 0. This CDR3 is CASSLGDRAGELFF. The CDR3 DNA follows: TGTGCCAGCAGCTTAGGGGACAGGGCCGGGGAGCTGTTTTTT.

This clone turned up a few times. The CDR3 DNA is TGTGCCACCTCCCGGGGAGGGGGAGACTATGGCTACACCTTC. Translation: CATSRGGGDYGYTF. This rearrangement joins TRBV6-1 to TRBJ1-2; maybe TRBD1 (6 bases). This CDR3 is built from 14 residues. V was pared by 10 bases and J by 3 bases, with 18 bases between. Germline-derived CDR1 and CDR2 are MNHNS and SASEGT.

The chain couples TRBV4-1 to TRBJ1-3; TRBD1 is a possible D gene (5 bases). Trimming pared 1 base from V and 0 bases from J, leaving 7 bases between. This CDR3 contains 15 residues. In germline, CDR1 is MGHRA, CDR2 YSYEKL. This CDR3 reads CASSQVTASGNTIYF. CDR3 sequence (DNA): TGCGCCAGCAGCCAAGTGACAGCCTCTGGAAACACCATATATTTT.

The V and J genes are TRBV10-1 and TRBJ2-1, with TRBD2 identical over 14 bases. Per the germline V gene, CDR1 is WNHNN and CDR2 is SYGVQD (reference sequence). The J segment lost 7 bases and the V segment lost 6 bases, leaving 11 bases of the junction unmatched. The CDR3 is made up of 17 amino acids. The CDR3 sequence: CASSLPGLAGEWNEQFF. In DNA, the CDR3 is TGCGCCAGCAGCCTACCGGGACTAGCGGGAGAATGGAATGAGCAGTTCTTC.